The 2 T cell receptor beta chains in this list originate from one sample, sequenced in a study of blood T cell repertoires in COVID-19. Generated by immunoSEQ multiplex PCR, the TCRdb table keeps only in-frame clones and is missing some. The sample records about 250,000 clones, roughly 88% being singletons. The specimen was peripheral blood. The receptors were sampled from a woman aged 25 to 39 with acute or convalescent COVID-19.

The chain is built from TRBV21-1 and TRBJ2-7; the D call TRBD2 from the table was never checked on the DNA. TRBV21-1 is designated a pseudogene. CDR3 length: 15 amino acids. The CDR3 nucleotides read TGTGCCAGCAGCAAAGAGGAAGCGACTCTGGGCGAGCAGTACTTC. Encoded protein: CASSKEEATLGEQYF.

This clone was seen a single time. The chain combines TRBV20-1 with TRBJ2-3; D is perhaps TRBD1 (6 bases). Trimming stripped 3 bases from V and 4 bases from J, with 11 bases between. This CDR3 contains 13 residues. Germline assignment: CDR1 DFQATT and CDR2 SNEGSKA (reference sequence). The CDR3 DNA reads as TGCAGTGCTAGTCCGGACAGTCCAGATACGCAGTATTTT. Translated, it gives CSASPDSPDTQYF.